Reported below is one T cell receptor (beta chain). Generated by immunoSEQ multiplex PCR, the TCRdb table keeps only in-frame clones and is missing some. The sample lists over 450,000 clones, roughly 87% seen once, with 1.7% in the top ten. These data belong to a study of Ad26.COV2.S vaccination and SARS-CoV-2 variants. Study information: Participants got Ad26.COV2.S intramuscularly, once or twice 56 days apart.

Specified treatment: around 19 received Ad26.COV2.S at low or high dose, single or two shots; 5 received placebo; per-sample allocation not given. Sample collection was performed on day 63 after the first vaccine or placebo injection. V gave up 5 bases and J gave up 1 base; unmatched junction bases: 10. From germline, CDR1 is SEHNR and CDR2 FQNEAQ (reference sequence). This CDR3 has 17 amino acids. The chain combines TRBV7-9 with TRBJ2-5, with 10 positions matching TRBD2. The source of this sequence is a person aged 18-65 years who received the Ad26.COV2.S COVID-19 vaccine or a placebo. Material: peripheral blood, obtained in a trial of Ad26.COV2.S vaccine versus placebo. The CDR3 DNA follows: TGTGCCAGCAGCGCAGGAATAGCGGGGGGTACCCAAGAGACCCAGTACTTC. It yields the protein CASSAGIAGGTQETQYF.